This entry concerns a single T cell receptor beta chain. The antigen is unknown. This PCR relied on a set of 60 Vbeta primers and 13 Jbeta primers. Here immunoSEQ multiplex PCR was the method, and the copy in TCRdb shows in-frame clones only, minus some. The sample contains about 110,000 clones, about 85% of which appear only once. The sample comes from a study of cytomegalovirus exposure and HLA in healthy donors. The germline gives CDR1 LGHNA, CDR2 YNFKEQ. CDR3 length equals 14 residues. V shed 3 bases and J 7 bases; nucleotides not matched to a gene: 6. Regarding the study as a whole: TRBV6-2, TRBV6-3 and other indistinguishable V segments were excluded.

The origin of this receptor is a young man in good health and CMV-seronegative. The chain has TRBV4-2 and TRBJ2-4; 7 bases are shared with TRBD1. The sequencing sample was made of PBMCs. In DNA, the CDR3 is TGTGCCAGCAGCCAGCCGGGACAGTCCAACATTCAGTACTTC. Translation gives CASSQPGQSNIQYF.